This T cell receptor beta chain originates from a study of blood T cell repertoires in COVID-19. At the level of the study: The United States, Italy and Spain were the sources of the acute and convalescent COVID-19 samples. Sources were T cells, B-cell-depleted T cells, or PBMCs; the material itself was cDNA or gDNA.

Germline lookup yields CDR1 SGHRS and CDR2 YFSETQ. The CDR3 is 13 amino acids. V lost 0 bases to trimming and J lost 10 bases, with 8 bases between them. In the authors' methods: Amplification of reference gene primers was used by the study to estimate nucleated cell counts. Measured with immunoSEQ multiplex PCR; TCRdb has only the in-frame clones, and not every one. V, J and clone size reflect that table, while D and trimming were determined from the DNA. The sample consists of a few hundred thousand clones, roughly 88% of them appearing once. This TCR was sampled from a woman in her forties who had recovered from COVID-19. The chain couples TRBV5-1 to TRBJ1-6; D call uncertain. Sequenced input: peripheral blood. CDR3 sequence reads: CASSLAEESPLHF. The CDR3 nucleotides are TGCGCCAGCAGCTTGGCCGAGGAATCACCCCTCCACTTT.